These T cell receptor beta chains were read from a single sample in a study of blood T cell repertoires in COVID-19. The table came from immunoSEQ multiplex PCR; TCRdb's copy has only in-frame clones and leaves some out. Of around 260,000 clones in the sample, more than 80% were seen once. Input material: peripheral blood. All receptors come from a woman younger than 45 with active or convalescent COVID-19. CDR3s include the opening cysteine and the closing phenylalanine or tryptophan. Each record gives: V gene, D gene, clone size, J gene, CDR3 DNA, CDR3 protein. A D gene is named only where the DNA matches it firmly. Not every row has a clone size; where given, it reads once, few, many or a size class.

v_call: TRBV5-4
d_call: TRBD1
clone_size: .
j_call: TRBJ1-5
cdr3_nt: TGTGCCAGCAGCTTACAGGGGAGCAATCAGCCCCAGCATTTT
cdr3_aa: CASSLQGSNQPQHF

v_call: TRBV2
d_call: .
clone_size: .
j_call: TRBJ1-6
cdr3_nt: TGTGCCAGCAGGGAGACGGTGGATAATTCACCCCTCCACTTT
cdr3_aa: CASRETVDNSPLHF

v_call: TRBV5-6
d_call: .
clone_size: .
j_call: TRBJ2-1
cdr3_nt: TGTGCCAGCAGCTCCCTTATCTCCTACAATGAGCAGTTCTTC
cdr3_aa: CASSSLISYNEQFF

v_call: TRBV7-2
d_call: TRBD2
clone_size: .
j_call: TRBJ2-7
cdr3_nt: TGTGCCAGCAGCTCAGGTCGGGCGGGGGGTAACTCCTACGAGCAGTACTTC
cdr3_aa: CASSSGRAGGNSYEQYF

v_call: TRBV5-1
d_call: TRBD2
clone_size: .
j_call: TRBJ2-2
cdr3_nt: TGCGCCAGCAGCGTGTCTAGCGGGGACACCGGGGAGCTGTTTTTT
cdr3_aa: CASSVSSGDTGELFF

v_call: TRBV19
d_call: TRBD1
clone_size: once
j_call: TRBJ2-7
cdr3_nt: TGTGCCAGTAGTATTATTGGACAGGGGGCCTACGAGCAGTACTTC
cdr3_aa: CASSIIGQGAYEQYF

v_call: TRBV30
d_call: .
clone_size: .
j_call: TRBJ1-5
cdr3_nt: TGTGCCTGGAACGGCCCAGGGTTTAGCAATCAGCCCCAGCATTTT
cdr3_aa: CAWNGPGFSNQPQHF

v_call: TRBV6-1
d_call: .
clone_size: .
j_call: TRBJ2-3
cdr3_nt: TGTGCCAGCAGTGAAGGTGGCTGGGGACTTTCCACAGATACGCAGTATTTT
cdr3_aa: CASSEGGWGLSTDTQYF

v_call: TRBV6-5
d_call: .
clone_size: .
j_call: TRBJ2-5
cdr3_nt: TGTGCCAGCAGGTTCAGGGGTTCCGAGACCCAGTACTTC
cdr3_aa: CASRFRGSETQYF

v_call: TRBV21-1
d_call: .
clone_size: .
j_call: TRBJ2-1
cdr3_nt: TGTGCCAGCAGCAAAGGGGAGACGGACAGGGGGAAATACAATGAGCAGTTCTTC
cdr3_aa: CASSKGETDRGKYNEQFF

v_call: TRBV5-1
d_call: .
clone_size: .
j_call: TRBJ2-5
cdr3_nt: TGCGCCAGCAGCCCACGTAGCGGACTGTTCCAAGAGACCCAGTACTTC
cdr3_aa: CASSPRSGLFQETQYF

v_call: TRBV14
d_call: .
clone_size: .
j_call: TRBJ2-5
cdr3_nt: TGTGCCAGCAGCCAACGGCCCCTTCTCCGGACGGACAACCAAGAGACCCAGTACTTC
cdr3_aa: CASSQRPLLRTDNQETQYF

v_call: TRBV30
d_call: TRBD1
clone_size: .
j_call: TRBJ1-2
cdr3_nt: TGTGCCTGGAGGACAGGGGGCTTAGGGGGCTACACCTTC
cdr3_aa: CAWRTGGLGGYTF

v_call: TRBV9
d_call: TRBD1
clone_size: .
j_call: TRBJ2-7
cdr3_nt: TGTGCCCCCCAAGACGGACAGGGTCTTGAGCAGTACTTC
cdr3_aa: CAPQDGQGLEQYF

v_call: TRBV5-1
d_call: .
clone_size: .
j_call: TRBJ2-7
cdr3_nt: TGCGCCAGTAGTAAAAAGGGGACTGGAGTGTTCTACGAGCAGTACTTC
cdr3_aa: CASSKKGTGVFYEQYF

v_call: TRBV27
d_call: .
clone_size: .
j_call: TRBJ1-5
cdr3_nt: TGTGCCAGCAGTTTATGCAGCGCTAATAAACATTTT
cdr3_aa: CASSLCSANKHF

v_call: TRBV7-2
d_call: TRBD1
clone_size: .
j_call: TRBJ2-7
cdr3_nt: TGTGCCAGCAGCTTAGGGACAGGGACGTACGAGCAGTACTTC
cdr3_aa: CASSLGTGTYEQYF

v_call: TRBV9
d_call: .
clone_size: few
j_call: TRBJ1-2
cdr3_nt: TGTGCCAGCAGCGTCGGCGGCGAAAACTATGGCTACACCTTC
cdr3_aa: CASSVGGENYGYTF

v_call: TRBV30
d_call: .
clone_size: .
j_call: TRBJ2-3
cdr3_nt: TGTGCCTGGAGTGTACTAGACACAGATACGCAGTATTTT
cdr3_aa: CAWSVLDTDTQYF

v_call: TRBV5-6
d_call: TRBD2
clone_size: .
j_call: TRBJ2-5
cdr3_nt: TGTGCCAGCAGCCCCGTAGCGGGGGGGAAAGAGACCCAGTACTTC
cdr3_aa: CASSPVAGGKETQYF

v_call: TRBV28
d_call: .
clone_size: .
j_call: TRBJ1-4
cdr3_nt: TGTGCCAGCAGTTTACCGGGATTAAATGAAAAACTGTTTTTT
cdr3_aa: CASSLPGLNEKLFF

v_call: TRBV5-1
d_call: .
clone_size: .
j_call: TRBJ1-2
cdr3_nt: TGCGCCAGCAGCAAGCAGGGTAGGGATGGCTACACCTTC
cdr3_aa: CASSKQGRDGYTF

v_call: TRBV5-4
d_call: .
clone_size: .
j_call: TRBJ2-1
cdr3_nt: TGTGCCAGCAGCTTTCGCGGGCGTTACAATGAGCAGTTCTTC
cdr3_aa: CASSFRGRYNEQFF

v_call: TRBV7-3
d_call: .
clone_size: .
j_call: TRBJ2-1
cdr3_nt: TGTGCCAGCAGCTTAAGTGGAGGACTCCGGGATGAGCAGTTCTTC
cdr3_aa: CASSLSGGLRDEQFF

v_call: TRBV6-6
d_call: .
clone_size: .
j_call: TRBJ1-1
cdr3_nt: TGTGCCAGCAGTTACCAGGGCGGGAACACTGAAGCTTTCTTT
cdr3_aa: CASSYQGGNTEAFF

v_call: TRBV5-1
d_call: .
clone_size: .
j_call: TRBJ1-5
cdr3_nt: TGCGCCAGCAGCCTCCAACCCGACGGCCAAGCGAAGCATTTT
cdr3_aa: CASSLQPDGQAKHF

v_call: TRBV7-8
d_call: .
clone_size: once
j_call: TRBJ1-1
cdr3_nt: TGTGCCAGCAGCCCAGCCCCCGGGGTGATGGCTTTCTTT
cdr3_aa: CASSPAPGVMAFF

v_call: TRBV12-3/TRBV12-4
d_call: TRBD2
clone_size: .
j_call: TRBJ2-5
cdr3_nt: TGTGCCAGCAATTGGGGGGGTGGTGGGACCCAGTACTTC
cdr3_aa: CASNWGGGGTQYF

v_call: TRBV6-5
d_call: .
clone_size: .
j_call: TRBJ1-5
cdr3_nt: TGTGCCAGCAGTTACTCGTATGCGGGTCAGCCCCAGCATTTT
cdr3_aa: CASSYSYAGQPQHF

v_call: TRBV6-5
d_call: .
clone_size: .
j_call: TRBJ2-3
cdr3_nt: TGTGCCAGCAGCCCCACTCTGACAGGCACAGATACGCAGTATTTT
cdr3_aa: CASSPTLTGTDTQYF

v_call: TRBV19
d_call: TRBD2
clone_size: .
j_call: TRBJ2-3
cdr3_nt: TGTGCCAGTAGTCCAACCCTGCGGGGGGGCACAGATACGCAGTATTTT
cdr3_aa: CASSPTLRGGTDTQYF

v_call: TRBV28
d_call: .
clone_size: .
j_call: TRBJ1-1
cdr3_nt: TGTGCCAGCAGTTTAGGGGGGTCCAGCACTGAAGCTTTCTTT
cdr3_aa: CASSLGGSSTEAFF

v_call: TRBV9
d_call: .
clone_size: once
j_call: TRBJ1-1
cdr3_nt: TGTGCCAGCAGCGTAGCCGCGGCGAACACTGAAGCTTTCTTT
cdr3_aa: CASSVAAANTEAFF

v_call: TRBV6-2/TRBV6-3
d_call: TRBD2
clone_size: .
j_call: TRBJ2-1
cdr3_nt: TGTGCCAGCAGCCTAGGACTAGCGGGGGTATCCTACAATGAGCAGTTCTTC
cdr3_aa: CASSLGLAGVSYNEQFF

v_call: TRBV5-6
d_call: TRBD1
clone_size: once
j_call: TRBJ1-2
cdr3_nt: TGTGCCAGCACCCAGATAGCGGGACAGGGGCATGGCTACACCTTC
cdr3_aa: CASTQIAGQGHGYTF

v_call: TRBV4-2
d_call: TRBD2
clone_size: .
j_call: TRBJ2-5
cdr3_nt: TGTGCCAGCAGCCCTACCCCGACTAGCGGGGCCCAAGAGACCCAGTACTTC
cdr3_aa: CASSPTPTSGAQETQYF